Listed below are T cell receptor beta chains from one sample, sequenced in a study of immune evolution from preneoplasia to lung adenocarcinoma. Some clones are missing from TCRdb's copy, which holds only in-frame ones; the method was immunoSEQ multiplex PCR. This table has several thousand clones, about 80% appearing once. Specimen: FFPE invasive lung adenocarcinoma tissue. The receptors originated from a person aged 45-69 years with lung adenocarcinoma. The CDR3 runs from the conserved cysteine through the conserved F or W. The D gene is left open where the match is weak. Clone size is shown for a subset of rows, as once, few, many or a class of expanded clone.

J gene | clone size | V gene | D gene | CDR3 DNA | CDR3 protein
TRBJ2-5 | NA | TRBV10-3 | NA | TGTGCCATCAGCGGGAGTAGGGGGGAGACCCAGTACTTC | CAISGSRGETQYF
TRBJ2-5 | NA | TRBV19 | NA | TGTGCCAGTAGCCCTAGAAGAGGAGAGACCCAGTACTTC | CASSPRRGETQYF
TRBJ2-4 | NA | TRBV5-8 | NA | TGTGCCAGCAGCTTGGGCGCCAAAAACATTCAGTACTTC | CASSLGAKNIQYF
TRBJ2-5 | NA | TRBV5-1 | NA | TGCGCCAGCAGCTTGGGGGGGTCGTCCCCCCAAGAGACCCAGTACTTC | CASSLGGSSPQETQYF
TRBJ2-1 | NA | TRBV27 | TRBD2 | TGTGCCAGCAGTTTTCGGGCTAGCGGGCGGAATGAGCAGTTCTTC | CASSFRASGRNEQFF
TRBJ2-3 | NA | TRBV18 | NA | TGTGCCAGCTCCTCAGGGGGCACAGATACGCAGTATTTT | CASSSGGTDTQYF
TRBJ1-1 | NA | TRBV29-1 | NA | TGCAGCGTAAGACAGCAGTTGAACACTGAAGCTTTCTTT | CSVRQQLNTEAFF
TRBJ2-3 | NA | TRBV6-5 | NA | TGTGCCAGCGCACTCTCGTACAGCACAGATACGCAGTATTTT | CASALSYSTDTQYF
TRBJ1-3 | NA | TRBV27 | NA | TGTGCCAGCACCTCCCTGGGGGTGGCTGGAAACACCATATATTTT | CASTSLGVAGNTIYF
TRBJ2-5 | NA | TRBV27 | TRBD2 | TGTGCCAGCAGTTTATCGATAGGGACTAGCGGGAGGGCCGGAGAGACCCAGTACTTC | CASSLSIGTSGRAGETQYF
TRBJ2-7 | NA | TRBV19 | NA | TGTGCCAGTTCGAGGACGGGGGCCGGAGGGGTCTACGAGCAGTACTTC | CASSRTGAGGVYEQYF
TRBJ1-1 | NA | TRBV28 | TRBD1 | TGTGCCAGCAGTCCCTACACAGGGGGCGGGACTGAAGCTTTCTTT | CASSPYTGGGTEAFF
TRBJ1-5 | few | TRBV7-9 | NA | TGTGCCAGCAGCTTCTCGGGCCCCAATCAGCCCCAGCATTTT | CASSFSGPNQPQHF
TRBJ2-1 | NA | TRBV11-3 | TRBD2 | TGTGCCAGCACCCCGGCGGTAGCGGGAACCAATGAGCAGTTCTTC | CASTPAVAGTNEQFF
TRBJ1-1 | NA | TRBV7-9 | NA | TGTGCCAGCAGCTCTATGGGACATCTAAACACTGAAGCTTTCTTT | CASSSMGHLNTEAFF
TRBJ2-5 | NA | TRBV11-2 | NA | TGTGCCAGCAGCTCCCAGCTGGGCGAGACCCAGTACTTC | CASSSQLGETQYF
TRBJ1-1 | NA | TRBV19 | NA | TGTGCCAGTAGTCAATTCGGGACACTGATTGAAGCTTTCTTT | CASSQFGTLIEAFF
TRBJ2-5 | NA | TRBV5-1 | NA | TGCGCCAGCAGCTGGGGGCGGCAGACCCAAGAGACCCAGTACTTC | CASSWGRQTQETQYF
TRBJ2-1 | NA | TRBV7-9 | TRBD1 | TGTGCCAGCAGCCCGGGACAGGGGGGCAATGAGCAGTTCTTC | CASSPGQGGNEQFF
TRBJ2-2 | NA | TRBV7-3 | TRBD1 | TGTGCCAGCAGCCCAGGACAGGTTTACACCGGGGAGCTGTTTTTT | CASSPGQVYTGELFF
TRBJ2-7 | NA | TRBV11-2 | NA | TGTGCCAGCAGCTTAGACAACTACGAGCAGTACTTC | CASSLDNYEQYF
TRBJ2-3 | NA | TRBV11-2 | TRBD1 | TGTGCCAGCAGCCCTCAAGCCAGGGGGCTTACAGATACGCAGTATTTT | CASSPQARGLTDTQYF
TRBJ2-1 | NA | TRBV9 | TRBD1 | TGTGCCAGCAGCGCCGACCGAGGGGGCACGTCCTACAATGAGCAGTTCTTC | CASSADRGGTSYNEQFF
TRBJ2-5 | NA | TRBV29-1 | NA | TGCAGCGTCGGCGAGGGATACCAAGAGACCCAGTACTTC | CSVGEGYQETQYF
TRBJ2-1 | NA | TRBV27 | NA | TGTGCCAGCAGTTTAGCGGGATGGTACAATGAGCAGTTCTTC | CASSLAGWYNEQFF
TRBJ2-2 | NA | TRBV20-1 | NA | TGCAGTGTCGCTGACGGGGAGCTGTTTTTT | CSVADGELFF